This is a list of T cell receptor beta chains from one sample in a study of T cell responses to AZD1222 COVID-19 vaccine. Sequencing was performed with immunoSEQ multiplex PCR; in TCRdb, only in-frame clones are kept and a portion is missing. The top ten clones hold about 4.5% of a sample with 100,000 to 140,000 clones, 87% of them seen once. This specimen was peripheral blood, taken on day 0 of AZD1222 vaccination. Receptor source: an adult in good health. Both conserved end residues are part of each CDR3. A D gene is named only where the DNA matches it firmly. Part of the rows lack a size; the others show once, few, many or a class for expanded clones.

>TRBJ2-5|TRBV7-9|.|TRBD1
TGTGCCAGCAGCCCGGGACAGGCCGAAGAGACCCAGTACTTC
CASSPGQAEETQYF
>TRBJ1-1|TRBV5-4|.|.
TGTGCCAGCAGCTTAGGACCCCTCATTAACACTGAAGCTTTCTTT
CASSLGPLINTEAFF
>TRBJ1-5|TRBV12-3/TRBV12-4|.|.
TGTGCCAGCAGTTCTCCAGGGGAACAGCCCCAGCATTTT
CASSSPGEQPQHF
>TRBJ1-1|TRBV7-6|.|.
TGTGCCAGCAGCACCCGATTGGGGAACACTGAAGCTTTCTTT
CASSTRLGNTEAFF
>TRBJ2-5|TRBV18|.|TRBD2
TGTGCCAGCTCCCCGGGGGGGGAAGAGACCCAGTACTTC
CASSPGGEETQYF
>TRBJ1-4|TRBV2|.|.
TGTGCCAGCAGTGGGGGGCCCCCCCTACGGAATGAAAAACTGTTTTTT
CASSGGPPLRNEKLFF
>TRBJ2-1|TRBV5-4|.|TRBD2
TGTGCCAGCAGCTTTAGTCCAGCGGGAGGTGCTGAGCAGTTCTTC
CASSFSPAGGAEQFF
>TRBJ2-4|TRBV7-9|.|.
TGTGCCAGCCTTGGCCCCTTGGGATCCAAAAACATTCAGTACTTC
CASLGPLGSKNIQYF
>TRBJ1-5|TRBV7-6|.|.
TGTGCCAGCAGCCTCTCCCCAGGGGAAGGGAATCAGCCCCAGCATTTT
CASSLSPGEGNQPQHF
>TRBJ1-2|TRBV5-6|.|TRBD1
TGTGCCAGCAGCCCACAGGGGGCCCTCTTCTATGGCTACACCTTC
CASSPQGALFYGYTF
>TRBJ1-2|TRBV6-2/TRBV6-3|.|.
TGTGCCAGCAGTTACTCGAGTGTGGATGGCTACACCTTC
CASSYSSVDGYTF
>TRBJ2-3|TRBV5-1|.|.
TGCGCCAGCAGCTTGGAGGGCAGGGTAGATACGCAGTATTTT
CASSLEGRVDTQYF
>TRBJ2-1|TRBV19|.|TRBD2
TGTGCCAGTAGTCGGACTAGCGGGTCTCTGGATGAGCAGTTCTTC
CASSRTSGSLDEQFF
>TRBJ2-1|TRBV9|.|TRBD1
TGTGCCAGCAGCGTAGGGGGACAGAACAATGAGCAGTTCTTC
CASSVGGQNNEQFF
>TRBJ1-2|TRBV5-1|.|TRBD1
TGCGCCAGCAGCATAGGACAGGGGAGGGGCTACACCTTC
CASSIGQGRGYTF
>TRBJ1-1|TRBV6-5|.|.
TGTGCCAGCAGACCTACAGGGATGAACACTGAAGCTTTCTTT
CASRPTGMNTEAFF
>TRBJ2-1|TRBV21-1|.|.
TGTGCCAGCAGCAAAGAAAAGGGGGGTACGAGCTCCTACAATGAGCAGTTCTTC
CASSKEKGGTSSYNEQFF
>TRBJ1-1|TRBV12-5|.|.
TGTGCTAGTGGTTTGGTACGGGGAATCGGAGGGAACCGATCCATGAACACTGAAGCTTTCTTT
CASGLVRGIGGNRSMNTEAFF
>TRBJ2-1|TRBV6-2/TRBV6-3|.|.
TGTGCCAGCAGTTACGAATCAGTGGGGCACAATGAGCAGTTCTTC
CASSYESVGHNEQFF
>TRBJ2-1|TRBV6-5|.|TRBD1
TGTGCCAGCAGACAAAATACAGGGGATGAGCAGTTCTTC
CASRQNTGDEQFF
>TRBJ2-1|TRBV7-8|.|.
TGTGCCAGCAGCTTAGCTGGAGCCGGGGATGAGCAGTTCTTC
CASSLAGAGDEQFF
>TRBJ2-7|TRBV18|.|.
TGTGCCAGCTCACACTCCTACGAGCAGTACTTC
CASSHSYEQYF
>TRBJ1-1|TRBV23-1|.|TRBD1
TGCGCCAGCAGCTACAGGGGCGGAAAAGCTTTCTTT
CASSYRGGKAFF
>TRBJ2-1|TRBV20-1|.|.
TGCAGTGCTACCACTCTCGGGGAGCAGTTCTTC
CSATTLGEQFF
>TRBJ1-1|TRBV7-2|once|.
TGTGCCAGCAGCTTAGCTGGGTCTAACACTGAAGCTTTCTTT
CASSLAGSNTEAFF
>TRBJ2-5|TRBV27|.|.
TGTGCCAGCAGGACCTATTCTGCAACCCAAGAGACCCAGTACTTC
CASRTYSATQETQYF
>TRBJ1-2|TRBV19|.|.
TGTGCCAGTAGTACGAGCGGGGGAAACTATGGCTACACCTTC
CASSTSGGNYGYTF
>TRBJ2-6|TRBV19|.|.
TGTGCCAGTAGTATGGGGGCCAACGTCCTGACTTTC
CASSMGANVLTF
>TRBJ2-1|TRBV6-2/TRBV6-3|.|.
TGTGCCAGCAGTTACTCGCTTGCGGGCGAGCAGTTCTTC
CASSYSLAGEQFF
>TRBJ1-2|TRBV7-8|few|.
TGTGCCAGCAGCGGACCGGGACAATTGACCTATGGCTACACCTTC
CASSGPGQLTYGYTF
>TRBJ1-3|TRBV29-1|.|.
TGCAGCGTTTTGGGAACTGGAAACACCATATATTTT
CSVLGTGNTIYF
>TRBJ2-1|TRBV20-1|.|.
TGCAGTGCTAGAGATCATGAGCAGTTCTTC
CSARDHEQFF
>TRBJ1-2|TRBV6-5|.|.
TGTGCCAGCAGTTCAGGCTTCTATGGCTACACCTTC
CASSSGFYGYTF
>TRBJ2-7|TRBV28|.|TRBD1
TGTGCCAGCAGACCCACGGGACAGGACATTCGGGGCTACGAGCAGTACTTC
CASRPTGQDIRGYEQYF
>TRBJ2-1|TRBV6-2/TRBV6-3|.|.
TGTGCCAGCAGTTCGGGCGGGGTCTATGAGCAGTTCTTC
CASSSGGVYEQFF
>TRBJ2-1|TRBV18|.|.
TGTGCCAGCTCACTATGGAGAGGGGGGGACAATGAGCAGTTCTTC
CASSLWRGGDNEQFF
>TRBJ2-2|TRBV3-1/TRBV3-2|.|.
TGTGCCAGCAGCCTGGGGGGCGCCGGGGAGCTGTTTTTT
CASSLGGAGELFF
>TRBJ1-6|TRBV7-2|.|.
TGTGCCAGCAGCTTAGACCACAACCTCGTTAATTCACCCCTCCACTTT
CASSLDHNLVNSPLHF
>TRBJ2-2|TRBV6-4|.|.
TGTGCCAGCAGTGGGCTGGATAACACCGGGGAGCTGTTTTTT
CASSGLDNTGELFF
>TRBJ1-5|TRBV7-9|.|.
TGTGCCAGCAGCTTAGAGAGCGGGCCAGTTAGCAATCAGCCCCAGCATTTT
CASSLESGPVSNQPQHF
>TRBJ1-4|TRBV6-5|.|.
TGTGCCAGCAGTTACCATGGGGGGCCCCGGGAAAAACTGTTTTTT
CASSYHGGPREKLFF
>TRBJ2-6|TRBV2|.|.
TGTGCCAGCAGTGCCCGCTCTGGGGCCAACGTCCTGACTTTC
CASSARSGANVLTF
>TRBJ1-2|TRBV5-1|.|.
TGCGCCAGCAGCCCAGGTGCGATGAGTTACTATGGCTACACCTTC
CASSPGAMSYYGYTF
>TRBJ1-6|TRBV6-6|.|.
TGTGCCAGCAGTCGCCGGGCAGGGAGTGTTGATTCACCCCTCCACTTT
CASSRRAGSVDSPLHF
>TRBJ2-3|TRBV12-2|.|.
TGTGCAAGTCGCCGTAGCGGGGGGTCTCTCACAGATACGCAGTATTTT
CASRRSGGSLTDTQYF
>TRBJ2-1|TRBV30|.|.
TGTGCCTGGAGTCCAGCAGGGAATGAGCAGTTCTTC
CAWSPAGNEQFF
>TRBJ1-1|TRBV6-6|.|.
TGTGCCAGCAGTTACCCCAGGGAGAACACTGAAGCTTTCTTT
CASSYPRENTEAFF
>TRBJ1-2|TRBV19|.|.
TGTGCCAGTAGTTATGGGTCCCTTGGCTACACCTTC
CASSYGSLGYTF
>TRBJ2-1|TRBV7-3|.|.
TGTGCCAGCAGCTTAACGTTGACCAATGAGCAGTTCTTC
CASSLTLTNEQFF
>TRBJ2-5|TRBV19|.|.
TGTGCCACCTCCAGACATTTTCAAGAGACCCAGTACTTC
CATSRHFQETQYF
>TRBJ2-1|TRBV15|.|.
TGTGCCACCAGCAGAGATTTCTCTAATGAGCAGTTCTTC
CATSRDFSNEQFF
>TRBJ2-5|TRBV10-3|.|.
TGTGCCATCTCGGGCCGGGATCAAGAGACCCAGTACTTC
CAISGRDQETQYF
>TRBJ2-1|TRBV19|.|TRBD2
TGTGCCAGTAGTCCCCGGACTAGCGGGAGGGGACCGCAGTTCTTC
CASSPRTSGRGPQFF
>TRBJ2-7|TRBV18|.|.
TGTGCCAGCTCACGAAACGAAGAGTCGTACGAGCAGTACTTC
CASSRNEESYEQYF
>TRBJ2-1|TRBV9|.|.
TGTGCCAGCAGCGTAGTTGGTGGCGTCGGGGAAAGCAATGAGCAGTTCTTC
CASSVVGGVGESNEQFF
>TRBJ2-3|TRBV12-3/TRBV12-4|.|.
TGTGCCAGCAGTTTCTACCGCACAGATACGCAGTATTTT
CASSFYRTDTQYF
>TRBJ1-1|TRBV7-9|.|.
TGTGCCAGCAGCTCAGGGATTGAAGCTTTCTTT
CASSSGIEAFF